The present TCR beta chain was sequenced within a study of T cell repertoires in cytomegalovirus infection. Study-level information: The authors relied on CMV epitopes, both recently identified HLA-C-restricted and well-studied HLA-B-restricted. Both a matching HLA type and CMV infection were indicated by public TCR beta signatures.

Overall study results and limits: The ex vivo response was dominated by HLA-C-restricted CMV-specific TCR beta clonotypes.

TCRdb re-called the reads with MiXCR, one entry per CDR3 protein. Of approximately 730,000 distinct CDR3 sequences listed, under 35% were seen once; the top ten hold less than 15%. Note on this clonotype: No antigen is known for it.

CDR3 length: 16 amino acids. V lost 7 bases and J lost 0, with 16 bases in between. The TCR sequence derives from a human donor in good health (CMV status not recorded). Some clones in this sample may be carry-over from other donors' samples. J is TRBJ2-1 and V is TRBV12-3 or TRBV12-4; perhaps TRBD2 as D (5 bases). Source: cultured CD8+ T cells from PBMCs, taken from culture after CMV antigen stimulation. This CDR3 reads CASTFDRGPSYNEQFF. The CDR3 DNA follows: TGTGCCAGCACCTTTGACCGGGGTCCCTCCTACAATGAGCAGTTCTTC.